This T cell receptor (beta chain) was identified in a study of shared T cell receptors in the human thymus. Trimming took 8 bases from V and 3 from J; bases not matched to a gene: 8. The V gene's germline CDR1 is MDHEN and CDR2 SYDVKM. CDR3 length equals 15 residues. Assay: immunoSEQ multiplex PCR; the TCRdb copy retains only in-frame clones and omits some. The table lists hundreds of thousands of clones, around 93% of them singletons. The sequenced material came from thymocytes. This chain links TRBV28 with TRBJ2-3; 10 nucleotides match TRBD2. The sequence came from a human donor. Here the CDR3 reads CASFESGGGTDTQYF. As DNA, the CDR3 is TGTGCCAGCTTCGAAAGCGGGGGGGGGACAGATACGCAGTATTTT.